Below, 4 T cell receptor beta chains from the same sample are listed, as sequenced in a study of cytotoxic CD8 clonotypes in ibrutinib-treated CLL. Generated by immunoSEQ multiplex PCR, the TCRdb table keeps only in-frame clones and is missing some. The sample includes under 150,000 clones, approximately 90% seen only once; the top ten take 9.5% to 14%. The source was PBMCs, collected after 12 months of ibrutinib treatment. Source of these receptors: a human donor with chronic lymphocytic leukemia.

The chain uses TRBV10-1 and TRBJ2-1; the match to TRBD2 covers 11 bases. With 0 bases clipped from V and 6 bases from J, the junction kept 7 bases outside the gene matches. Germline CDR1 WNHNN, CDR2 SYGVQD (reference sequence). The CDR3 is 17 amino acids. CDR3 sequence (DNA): TGCGCCAGCAGTGAGTCTCTAGCGGGAGGAACTATCAATGAGCAGTTCTTC. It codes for CASSESLAGGTINEQFF.

Written as DNA, the CDR3 is TGTGCCAGCAGTTACTCCGACCGGTACAATGAGCAGTTCTTC. Translation gives CASSYSDRYNEQFF. This chain joins TRBV6-5 and TRBJ2-1; D gene uncertain. Trimming cost V 0 bases and J 4 bases, with 7 bases left between them. The CDR3 is 14 amino acids. CDR1 is MNHEY, CDR2 SVGAGI, per germline.

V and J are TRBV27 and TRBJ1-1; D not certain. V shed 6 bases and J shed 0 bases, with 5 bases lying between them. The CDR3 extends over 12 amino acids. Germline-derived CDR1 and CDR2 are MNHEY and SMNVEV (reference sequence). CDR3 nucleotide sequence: TGTGCCAGCAGCCACATGAACACTGAAGCTTTCTTT. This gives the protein CASSHMNTEAFF.

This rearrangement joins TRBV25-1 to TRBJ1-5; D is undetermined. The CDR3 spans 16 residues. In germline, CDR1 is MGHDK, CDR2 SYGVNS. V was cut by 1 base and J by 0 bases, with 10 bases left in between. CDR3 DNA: TGTGCCAGCAGTGAATCGACTGGGCCTAGCAATCAGCCCCAGCATTTT. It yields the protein CASSESTGPSNQPQHF.